These 17 T cell receptor beta chains share one sample of origin, sequenced in a study of OX40 agonist ivuxolimab in advanced cancers. Libraries were prepared by immunoSEQ multiplex PCR; TCRdb keeps only in-frame clonotypes and omits some of them. The table records 85,000 to 130,000 clones, 90% of them present only once. The sample consisted of CD4+ or CD8+ T cells sorted from blood, taken in a trial of the OX40 agonist ivuxolimab. Every receptor here comes from an adult with an advanced solid tumor such as melanoma, head and neck, liver or kidney cancer.

This clone showed up just a few times. The rearrangement joins TRBV19 to TRBJ1-2; D is unresolved. Per the germline V gene, CDR1 is LNHDA and CDR2 is SQIVND (reference sequence). Trimming pared 3 bases from V and 2 bases from J, leaving 13 bases between. The length of the CDR3 is 15 residues. The CDR3: CASSISFRGNYGYTF. CDR3 bases: TGTGCCAGTAGTATCTCGTTCCGGGGAAACTATGGCTACACCTTC.

The chain carries TRBV7-2 and TRBJ2-4, with D tentatively TRBD1 (5 bases). Trimming took 1 base from V and 5 from J, leaving 12 bases between them. Germline V gene sequence: CDR1 SGHTA, CDR2 FQGNSA. The CDR3 sequence is 15 residues long. CDR3 sequence reads: CASSLDRGIQNIQYF. The DNA of the CDR3 is TGTGCCAGCAGCTTAGATAGGGGTATACAAAACATTCAGTACTTC.

The chain carries TRBV4-3 and TRBJ2-1, with D perhaps assigned TRBD1 or TRBD2 (5 bases each). The V gene lost 2 bases and the J gene lost 6 bases, with 14 bases spanning the gap. The germline V gene encodes CDR1 LGHNA and CDR2 YSLEER. The CDR3 sequence is 15 residues long. The CDR3 loop is CASSQLGRGANEQFF. In DNA, the CDR3 is TGCGCCAGCAGCCAACTAGGTCGAGGGGCCAATGAGCAGTTCTTC.

The genes are TRBV11-2 and TRBJ2-7; D is unresolved. Trimming cost V 1 base and J 0 bases, with 10 bases left between them. Germline CDR1 is SGHAT and CDR2 is FQNNGV. The CDR3 contains 15 residues. CDR3 in amino acids: CASSLGPASSYEQYF. The DNA of the CDR3 is TGTGCCAGCAGCTTAGGACCGGCCAGCTCCTACGAGCAGTACTTC.

J is TRBJ1-2 and V is TRBV6-1; TRBD1 might be the D (6 bases). Trimming removed 0 bases at V and 7 bases at J, with 12 bases between. Germline V gene sequence: CDR1 MNHNS, CDR2 SASEGT. The CDR3 is made up of 14 amino acids. In DNA form, the CDR3 reads TGTGCCAGCAGTGAAGCAGCACAGGGATCTGGCTACACCTTC. Residues: CASSEAAQGSGYTF.

The V gene is TRBV5-1, the J gene TRBJ1-2, with a possible D match to TRBD1 (6 bases). CDR1 SGHRS and CDR2 YFSETQ come from the germline V gene. V lost 1 base and J lost 5, with 18 bases in between. The CDR3 spans 16 residues. The CDR3 reads CASSLSDRPHSYGYTF. CDR3 DNA: TGCGCCAGCAGCTTGTCTGACAGGCCGCACTCATATGGCTACACCTTC.

The count of this clone is one. CDR3 nucleotides: TGCAGGCACCTGGAACAGGGTAGGTCGATCGGCTACACCTTC. It codes for CRHLEQGRSIGYTF. This sequence joins TRBV29-1 and TRBJ1-2, with a possible D match to TRBD1 (6 bases). Germline values: CDR1 SQVTM, CDR2 ANQGSEA. The CDR3 covers 14 residues.

The J gene is TRBJ1-6, the V gene TRBV6-6; TRBD1 is a possible D gene (5 bases). Germline CDR1 reads MNHNY; CDR2 reads SVGAGI (reference sequence). This CDR3 is built from 15 residues. V shed 5 bases and J shed 6 bases, with 14 bases lying between them. The CDR3 loop reads CASSGGGSSNSPLHF. CDR3 sequence (DNA): TGTGCCAGCAGTGGGGGGGGGAGCAGTAATTCACCCCTCCACTTT.

V and J are TRBV29-1 and TRBJ2-5; D not resolved. CDR1 and CDR2 from the germline V gene are SQVTM and ANQGSEA. The CDR3 spans 12 residues. V lost 3 bases and J 1 base, leaving 6 bases between the germline ends. The CDR3 nucleotides read TGCAGCGTTGATCCGGGCCAAGAGACCCAGTACTTC. Its protein is CSVDPGQETQYF.

The V gene is TRBV11-2, the J gene TRBJ2-7; either TRBD1 or TRBD2 may supply D (5 bases each). CDR3 length: 14 residues. Trimming removed 1 base from V and 3 bases from J, with 10 bases in between. Germline V gene lookup returns CDR1 SGHAT and CDR2 FQNNGV. The DNA for the CDR3 is TGTGCCAGCAGCTTAGGGGGGACCAGCTACGAGCAGTACTTC. This codes for CASSLGGTSYEQYF. Filled out from reference TRBV11-2 and TRBJ2-7, the complete variable domain reads EAGVAQSPRYKIIEKRQSVAFWCNPISGHATLYWYQQILGQGPKLLIQFQNNGVVDDSQLPKDRFSAERLKGVDSTLKIQPAKLEDSAVYLCASSLGGTSYEQYFGPGTRLTVT.

The genes are TRBV18 and TRBJ2-7; D unclear. Germline-derived CDR1 and CDR2 are KGHSH and LQKENI. The germline V and J ends were trimmed by 3 bases and 5 bases, with 8 bases remaining between them. This CDR3 has 12 residues. The CDR3 DNA is TGTGCCAGCTCACCGGGCAAGGACGAGCAGTACTTC. This translates into CASSPGKDEQYF.

The chain couples TRBV7-9 to TRBJ2-5, with D perhaps given as TRBD1 or TRBD2 (6 bases each). Germline V gives CDR1 SEHNR, CDR2 FQNEAQ (reference sequence). CDR3 size: 13 residues. V was cut by 5 bases and J by 5 bases, with 12 bases left in between. DNA for the CDR3: TGTGCCAGCAGCCCGGGGGCGGGGGAGACCCAGTACTTC. Amino acid sequence: CASSPGAGETQYF.

This clone has only one observation. The rearrangement uses TRBV30 and TRBJ2-5, with TRBD1 as a possible D gene (6 bases). Deletions cut 5 bases from V and 5 bases from J, with 18 bases between. Germline V gives CDR1 GTSNPN, CDR2 SVGIG (reference sequence). The CDR3 loop spans 14 amino acids. The CDR3: CAWSHRVIKETQYF. The DNA of the CDR3 is TGTGCCTGGTCTCACAGGGTGATAAAGGAGACCCAGTACTTC. Full variable domain (remainder filled in from reference TRBV30 and TRBJ2-5): SQTIHQWPATLVQPVGSPLSLECTVEGTSNPNLYWYRQAAGRGLQLLFYSVGIGQISSEVPQNLSASRPQDRQFILSSKKLLLSDSGFYLCAWSHRVIKETQYFGPGTRLLVL.

This chain links TRBV19 with TRBJ2-7; the D is unclear. Germline assignment: CDR1 LNHDA and CDR2 SQIVND (reference sequence). This CDR3 has 11 amino acids. V dropped 9 bases and J dropped 6 bases, with 12 bases sitting between them. CDR3 in amino acids: CASSNGLEQYF. In nucleotides, the CDR3 is TGTGCCAGCTCAAACGGGCTCGAGCAGTACTTC.

The chain combines TRBV5-1 with TRBJ1-1; a possible D gene is TRBD1 (5 bases). CDR3 size: 14 residues. Germline loops: CDR1 SGHRS, CDR2 YFSETQ. Trimming removed 1 base at V and 1 base at J, with 8 bases between. CDR3 loop: CASSLTRGNTEAFF. Written as DNA, the CDR3 is TGCGCCAGCAGCTTGACTAGGGGGAACACTGAAGCTTTCTTT.

Only a few counts were recorded for this clone. CDR3 region: CASSVEGQSYYGYTF. As DNA, the CDR3 is TGTGCCAGCAGCGTAGAGGGACAGAGTTACTATGGCTACACCTTC. J is TRBJ1-2 and V is TRBV9, with TRBD1 matching over 7 bases. The germline gives CDR1 SGDLS, CDR2 YYNGEE. The CDR3 extends over 15 amino acids. J lost 3 bases, V lost 0 bases, and 5 bases had no gene match.

V and J are TRBV11-2 and TRBJ2-3; D unclear. Per germline, CDR1 SGHAT and CDR2 FQNNGV. This CDR3 is built from 13 residues. V lost 4 bases to trimming and J lost 4 bases, with 9 bases between them. The CDR3 spells CASSSGYPDTQYF. The CDR3 DNA is TGTGCCAGCAGCTCCGGTTATCCAGATACGCAGTATTTT.